Listed here are 23 T cell receptor beta chains from one sample, sequenced in a study of cytomegalovirus exposure and HLA in healthy donors. The PCR contained 60 Vbeta and 13 Jbeta primers. Sequencing was performed with immunoSEQ multiplex PCR; in TCRdb, only in-frame clones are kept and a portion is missing. The table records approximately 140,000 clones, 70% to 80% of them present only once. The specimen was PBMCs. The receptors here all came from a female donor in good health and CMV-seronegative.

The chain links TRBV5-1 to TRBJ1-2; TRBD1 might be the D (6 bases). CDR3 length: 14 residues. Germline CDR1 SGHRS, CDR2 YFSETQ. V was clipped by 4 bases and J by 4 bases, with 14 bases between them. CDR3 protein: CASSPQGEFYGYTF. In DNA, the CDR3 is TGCGCCAGCAGCCCACAGGGAGAATTCTATGGCTACACCTTC. Full variable domain (missing parts from reference TRBV5-1 and TRBJ1-2): KAGVTQTPRYLIKTRGQQVTLSCSPISGHRSVSWYQQTPGQGLQFLFEYFSETQRNKGNFPGRFSGRQFSNSRSEMNVSTLELGDSALYLCASSPQGEFYGYTFGSGTRLTVV.

The chain is built from TRBV14 and TRBJ2-1; D uncertain. Germline V gene lookup returns CDR1 SGHDN and CDR2 FVKESK. The CDR3 loop spans 11 amino acids. Trimming left V 3 bases short and J 8 bases short, with 5 bases between. Here the CDR3 DNA reads TGTGCCAGCAGCCAGAACTATGAGCAGTTCTTC. This encodes CASSQNYEQFF. Together with reference TRBV14 and TRBJ2-1, the CDR3 gives the full variable domain: EAGVTQFPSHSVIEKGQTVTLRCDPISGHDNLYWYRRVMGKEIKFLLHFVKESKQDESGMPNNRFLAERTGGTYSTLKVQPAELEDSGVYFCASSQNYEQFFGPGTRLTVL.

This clone appeared a few times. V and J are TRBV5-6 and TRBJ1-2; 7 bases are shared with TRBD1. This CDR3 is built from 17 residues. Germline CDR1 SGHDT, CDR2 YYEEEE. With V trimmed by 4 bases and J by 0 bases, 12 bases remained unmatched. The CDR3 DNA sequence: TGTGCCAGCAGCCCTGAGACAGGGTTCGGGTCTAACTATGGCTACACCTTC. Residues: CASSPETGFGSNYGYTF.

The genes are TRBV2 and TRBJ2-3, with TRBD2 matching 7 bases. The CDR3 is 14 residues long. The V and J ends lost 4 bases and 7 bases, in that order; junction bases with no gene match: 8. Germline V gives CDR1 SNHLY, CDR2 FYNNEI. The CDR3 region is CASSGGEGLHTQYF. CDR3 nucleotides: TGTGCCAGCAGTGGGGGGGAGGGACTCCATACGCAGTATTTT. Drawing the rest from reference TRBV2 and TRBJ2-3, the complete variable domain is EPEVTQTPSHQVTQMGQEVILRCVPISNHLYFYWYRQILGQKVEFLVSFYNNEISEKSEIFDDQFSVERPDGSNFTLKIRSTKLEDSAMYFCASSGGEGLHTQYFGPGTRLTVL.

This chain links TRBV6-1 with TRBJ1-1; D is undetermined. V was trimmed by 1 base and J by 5 bases, leaving 8 bases between them. Germline V gene lookup returns CDR1 MNHNS and CDR2 SASEGT. The length of the CDR3 is 13 residues. CDR3 in DNA: TGTGCCAGCAGTGAAGGTCCGGGGACTGAAGCTTTCTTT. Its protein product is CASSEGPGTEAFF.

V is TRBV27 and J is TRBJ1-4; D is ambiguous. V was trimmed by 3 bases and J by 0 bases, leaving 8 bases between them. This CDR3 has 15 amino acids. Germline-derived CDR1 and CDR2 are MNHEY and SMNVEV (reference sequence). The CDR3 spells CASSLGFPTNEKLFF. In DNA form, the CDR3 reads TGTGCCAGCAGTTTGGGCTTTCCAACTAATGAAAAACTGTTTTTT.

The chain recombines TRBV30 with TRBJ1-5, with TRBD1 as a possible D gene (5 bases). The CDR3 covers 19 residues. Trimming removed 1 base at V and 0 bases at J, with 22 bases between. Germline assignment: CDR1 GTSNPN and CDR2 SVGIG (reference sequence). This chain's CDR3 is CAWSGGAGWGINSNQPQHF. CDR3 nucleotides: TGTGCCTGGAGTGGCGGGGCAGGGTGGGGGATTAATAGCAATCAGCCCCAGCATTTT.

This clone was observed a single time. V is TRBV7-2 and J is TRBJ2-1; the match to TRBD2 covers 13 bases. Trimming removed 4 bases from V and 4 bases from J; junction bases left unmatched: 4. This CDR3 is 16 amino acids long. Germline CDR1 is SGHTA and CDR2 is FQGNSA. CDR3 in amino acids: CASSWTSGGPYNEQFF. CDR3 in DNA: TGTGCCAGCAGCTGGACTAGCGGGGGACCGTACAATGAGCAGTTCTTC. Supplemented by reference TRBV7-2 and TRBJ2-1, the full variable domain reads GAGVSQSPSNKVTEKGKDVELRCDPISGHTALYWYRQSLGQGLEFLIYFQGNSAPDKSGLPSDRFSAERTGGSVSTLTIQRTQQEDSAVYLCASSWTSGGPYNEQFFGPGTRLTVL.

The chain combines TRBV7-2 with TRBJ1-3; D remains unclear. The V end lost 5 bases, the J end lost 4 bases, and 18 bases lay between the germline ends. Germline assignment: CDR1 SGHTA and CDR2 FQGNSA. This CDR3 is 16 amino acids long. For the CDR3, the DNA is TGTGCCAGCAGCCCCCCAGGCGCGCGCTGGGGAAACACCATATATTTT. Translated, it gives CASSPPGARWGNTIYF.

The chain uses TRBV15 and TRBJ2-5, with TRBD1 matching over 9 bases. The tail of the sequence fits TRBJ2-7 better, so the J call may be wrong. The CDR3 totals 14 residues. In germline, CDR1 is LNHNV, CDR2 YYDKDF (reference sequence). CDR3 DNA sequence: TGTGCCACCAGCAGAGGGGGACAGGGCCACGAGCAGTACTTC. The encoded protein is CATSRGGQGHEQYF.

This chain joins TRBV4-3 and TRBJ1-5; D not resolved. Trimming took 4 bases from V and 2 from J, leaving 12 bases between them. Germline V CDR1 and CDR2: LGHNA, YSLEER. The CDR3 covers 15 residues. The CDR3 DNA reads as TGCGCCAGCAGCCGGAGCCTTACGGGCAATCAGCCCCAGCATTTT. Its protein product is CASSRSLTGNQPQHF.

This sequence joins TRBV7-2 and TRBJ1-1, with D unresolved. Looked up from germline, CDR1 is SGHTA and CDR2 is FQGNSA. The CDR3 contains 13 residues. V lost 4 bases and J lost 0, with 6 bases in between. This CDR3 is CASSSNMNTEAFF. DNA of the CDR3: TGTGCCAGCAGCTCGAACATGAACACTGAAGCTTTCTTT. Variable domain in full (rest from reference TRBV7-2 and TRBJ1-1): GAGVSQSPSNKVTEKGKDVELRCDPISGHTALYWYRQSLGQGLEFLIYFQGNSAPDKSGLPSDRFSAERTGGSVSTLTIQRTQQEDSAVYLCASSSNMNTEAFFGQGTRLTVV.

V gene TRBV18 combines with J gene TRBJ1-1; no reliable D call. V lost 3 bases and J lost 6, with 14 bases in between. Germline CDR1 reads KGHSH; CDR2 reads LQKENI. This CDR3 contains 14 residues. The CDR3 coding sequence is TGTGCCAGCTCACCCCCGACAATGGCATCTGAAGCTTTCTTT. It translates to CASSPPTMASEAFF.

CDR3 sequence: CASSLAPGQNNEQFF. CDR3 in DNA: TGTGCCAGCAGCTTAGCCCCGGGACAGAACAATGAGCAGTTCTTC. The rearrangement links TRBV11-3 to TRBJ2-1; 7 bases match TRBD1. Germline CDR1 SGHNT, CDR2 YENEEA. The CDR3 length is 15 residues. The ends lost 1 base at V and 5 bases at J; junction bases unmatched: 5.

This clone was observed a handful of times. The chain links TRBV2 to TRBJ1-1; maybe TRBD1 (5 bases). V was trimmed by 10 bases and J by 11 bases, leaving 17 bases between them. There are 11 residues in the CDR3. Germline lookup yields CDR1 SNHLY and CDR2 FYNNEI. For the CDR3, the DNA is TGTGCCACCAAGGCGGGGGAGGAGGCTTTCTTT. It encodes CATKAGEEAFF.

This clone was seen just once. The chain has TRBV9 and TRBJ2-3; a weak D match, TRBD1 (5 bases). Germline V gene sequence: CDR1 SGDLS, CDR2 YYNGEE. CDR3 length: 15 amino acids. V lost 0 bases, J lost 3 bases, and 11 bases lay in between. CDR3 nucleotide sequence: TGTGCCAGCAGCGTAGACTCGCCAGGGACAGATACGCAGTATTTT. Its protein product is CASSVDSPGTDTQYF.

V and J are TRBV7-6 and TRBJ1-2; D might be TRBD1 (5 bases). Per germline, CDR1 SGHVS and CDR2 FNYEAQ. V was cut by 5 bases and J by 2 bases, with 12 bases left in between. CDR3 length: 14 amino acids. CDR3 sequence: CASSPISGNYGYTF. The CDR3 DNA reads as TGTGCCAGCAGCCCTATCTCAGGGAACTATGGCTACACCTTC.

This clone has just a few counts. The V and J genes are TRBV10-3 and TRBJ2-7; the D gene is possibly TRBD1 (5 bases). CDR3 length equals 13 residues. Germline V lookup: CDR1 ENHRY, CDR2 SYGVKD. V lost 4 bases to trimming and J lost 6 bases, with 13 bases between them. The CDR3 nucleotides read TGTGCCATCAGTGGCCGCGGACAAGGCGAGCAGTACTTC. Protein: CAISGRGQGEQYF.

V and J are TRBV12-5 and TRBJ1-2; D may be TRBD1 (5 bases). This CDR3 spans 12 amino acids. Germline V gene data show CDR1 as LGHNT and CDR2 as FRNRAP. V was cut by 7 bases and J by 7 bases, with 13 bases left in between. CDR3 sequence (DNA): TGTGCTAGTGCCGATGGACAAATTGGCTACACCTTC. Translation gives CASADGQIGYTF.

This chain links TRBV6-1 with TRBJ2-3; D is undetermined. The V gene's germline CDR1 is MNHNS and CDR2 SASEGT. Deletions cut 0 bases from V and 0 bases from J, with 25 bases between. The CDR3 loop spans 21 amino acids. The CDR3 loop reads CASSEALPISTPSPSTDTQYF. CDR3 nucleotide sequence: TGTGCCAGCAGTGAAGCGCTTCCCATTTCCACCCCCAGTCCTAGCACAGATACGCAGTATTTT.

V gene TRBV5-1 combines with J gene TRBJ1-1; D ambiguous. The CDR3 is made up of 14 amino acids. The V end was cut by 1 base, the J end by 2 bases, with 9 bases between. CDR1 and CDR2 from the germline V gene are SGHRS and YFSETQ. The CDR3 region has the DNA TGCGCCAGCAGCTTGATGGTACTTAACACTGAAGCTTTCTTT. This encodes CASSLMVLNTEAFF.

This chain joins TRBV28 and TRBJ2-2; 8 bases are a match to TRBD2. The CDR3 is made up of 15 amino acids. The ends lost 2 bases at V and 6 bases at J; junction bases unmatched: 5. Germline CDR1 is MDHEN and CDR2 is SYDVKM. The CDR3 protein is CASSLVAGGAGELFF. CDR3 DNA: TGTGCCAGCAGTTTAGTGGCGGGGGGAGCCGGGGAGCTGTTTTTT.

The J gene is TRBJ2-2, the V gene TRBV6-6; 10 nucleotides agree with TRBD1. The germline V gene encodes CDR1 MNHNY and CDR2 SVGAGI (reference sequence). This CDR3 contains 15 residues. After removal of 4 bases from V and 7 bases from J, the junction contained 6 bases not matched to a gene. The CDR3 region has the DNA TGTGCCAGCAGTTCCTCGACAGGGGGCGGCGGGGAGCTGTTTTTT. Its translation is CASSSSTGGGGELFF.